The rows below give T cell receptor beta chains drawn from one sample of a study of blood T cell repertoires in COVID-19. Clones were read by immunoSEQ multiplex PCR, and TCRdb kept only the in-frame ones, dropping some. The sample yields tens of thousands of clones, 87% seen once. Sequenced sample: peripheral blood. The source of these receptors is a woman of 80 years or more with COVID-19, enrolled during active disease. Both conserved end residues are part of each CDR3.

J gene: TRBJ1-6; V gene: TRBV12-3/TRBV12-4; CDR3 protein: CASRQGGSPLHF
J gene: TRBJ1-5; V gene: TRBV4-1; CDR3 protein: CASSPLQGRNQPQHF
J gene: TRBJ1-5; V gene: TRBV15; CDR3 protein: CATSMTGDQPQHF
J gene: TRBJ2-5; V gene: TRBV5-1; CDR3 protein: CASSLGGQQETQYF
J gene: TRBJ2-2; V gene: TRBV18; CDR3 protein: CASSPGQPGRGTGELFF
J gene: TRBJ2-1; V gene: TRBV10-3; CDR3 protein: CAISGDRDPYNEQFF
J gene: TRBJ2-2; V gene: TRBV7-3; CDR3 protein: CASSMRTGQNTGELFF
J gene: TRBJ2-3; V gene: TRBV5-1; CDR3 protein: CASSFDRGYSTDTQYF
J gene: TRBJ2-5; V gene: TRBV3-1/TRBV3-2; CDR3 protein: CASSRGGETQYF
J gene: TRBJ2-2; V gene: TRBV5-1; CDR3 protein: CASSRAGTGGEGELFF
J gene: TRBJ1-1; V gene: TRBV6-6; CDR3 protein: CASTGGQRTEAFF
J gene: TRBJ1-1; V gene: TRBV10-3; CDR3 protein: CAIRGGYGTEAFF
J gene: TRBJ1-4; V gene: TRBV6-5; CDR3 protein: CASSLTGGNEKLFF
J gene: TRBJ2-1; V gene: TRBV3-1/TRBV3-2; CDR3 protein: CASSPGLGGGNEQFF
J gene: TRBJ2-1; V gene: TRBV5-1; CDR3 protein: CASSAPGLAVVNEQFF
J gene: TRBJ2-1; V gene: TRBV30; CDR3 protein: CAGGARGRRNEQFF
J gene: TRBJ2-3; V gene: TRBV2; CDR3 protein: CASGGLSTDTQYF
J gene: TRBJ2-1; V gene: TRBV6-5; CDR3 protein: CASRRTGSGNEQFF
J gene: TRBJ1-1; V gene: TRBV30; CDR3 protein: CAWSTQGRLTEAFF
J gene: TRBJ1-5; V gene: TRBV12-3/TRBV12-4; CDR3 protein: CASTLADNQPQHF
J gene: TRBJ2-5; V gene: TRBV7-9; CDR3 protein: CASSLEVGGKTQYF
J gene: TRBJ2-1; V gene: TRBV7-3; CDR3 protein: CASSLRAGGAPNEQFF
J gene: TRBJ1-1; V gene: TRBV30; CDR3 protein: CAWRKGFRTFMNTEAFF
J gene: TRBJ1-5; V gene: TRBV27; CDR3 protein: CASSSATGISNQPQHF
J gene: TRBJ1-6; V gene: TRBV3-1/TRBV3-2; CDR3 protein: CASSQGRGGVNVNSPLHF
J gene: TRBJ1-1; V gene: TRBV27; CDR3 protein: CASSLGTANSGMAFF
J gene: TRBJ1-4; V gene: TRBV2; CDR3 protein: CASRRQANTYEKLFF
J gene: TRBJ1-1; V gene: TRBV20-1; CDR3 protein: CSARGGGWAFF
J gene: TRBJ1-1; V gene: TRBV3-1/TRBV3-2; CDR3 protein: CASSQGFRSTEAFF
J gene: TRBJ1-1; V gene: TRBV5-1; CDR3 protein: CASSLAPGETEAFF
J gene: TRBJ1-2; V gene: TRBV2; CDR3 protein: CASSAGWGHGYTF
J gene: TRBJ1-2; V gene: TRBV18; CDR3 protein: CASSLQEYGYTF
J gene: TRBJ1-3; V gene: TRBV3-1/TRBV3-2; CDR3 protein: CASSQEGGRASGNTIYF
J gene: TRBJ2-7; V gene: TRBV5-4; CDR3 protein: CASAYGGRSYEQYF
J gene: TRBJ2-3; V gene: TRBV7-9; CDR3 protein: CASSSRGVAGRERTDTQYF
J gene: TRBJ1-5; V gene: TRBV6-5; CDR3 protein: CASRGTGIQPQHF
J gene: TRBJ1-1; V gene: TRBV6-6; CDR3 protein: CASSPRKEAFF
J gene: TRBJ1-6; V gene: TRBV9; CDR3 protein: CASSTGGTGDNSPLHF
J gene: TRBJ1-1; V gene: TRBV5-1; CDR3 protein: CASSLEDTLRTEAFF
J gene: TRBJ2-7; V gene: TRBV3-1/TRBV3-2; CDR3 protein: CASSPTLGDRGREQYF
J gene: TRBJ2-5; V gene: TRBV25-1; CDR3 protein: CASSEAGPQYF
J gene: TRBJ1-5; V gene: TRBV6-2/TRBV6-3; CDR3 protein: CASSYLGATSNQPQHF
J gene: TRBJ2-5; V gene: TRBV7-2; CDR3 protein: CASTSGFQETQYF
J gene: TRBJ1-4; V gene: TRBV14; CDR3 protein: CASSPRTATNEKLFF
J gene: TRBJ2-3; V gene: TRBV21-1; CDR3 protein: CAASRQGASDTQYF
J gene: TRBJ2-7; V gene: TRBV27; CDR3 protein: CASSLVVRGEQYF
J gene: TRBJ2-7; V gene: TRBV10-3; CDR3 protein: CAISKQGGDYEQYF
J gene: TRBJ2-5; V gene: TRBV7-8; CDR3 protein: CASSPGTSHYSQYF
J gene: TRBJ1-5; V gene: TRBV27; CDR3 protein: CASSLSPGQGLGRQPQHF
J gene: TRBJ2-2; V gene: TRBV5-1; CDR3 protein: CASSRDKVTGELFF
J gene: TRBJ1-1; V gene: TRBV6-5; CDR3 protein: CASKARTEAFF
J gene: TRBJ1-1; V gene: TRBV18; CDR3 protein: CASSLNRQGANTEAFF
J gene: TRBJ2-3; V gene: TRBV18; CDR3 protein: CASSPLLGAQTDTQYF